What follows are 17 T cell receptor beta chains derived from one specimen sequenced in a study of blood T cell repertoires in COVID-19. The table came from immunoSEQ multiplex PCR; TCRdb's copy has only in-frame clones and leaves some out. The table includes about 380,000 clones, roughly 84% detected once. The specimen sequenced was PBMCs or T cells enriched from blood (not recorded which). Every receptor here comes from a woman in her twenties or thirties who had recovered from COVID-19.

The V and J genes are TRBV5-1 and TRBJ1-1; tentative D call: TRBD1 (6 bases). The V and J ends lost 2 bases and 0 bases respectively, with 14 bases between them. The CDR3 spans 16 residues. Germline V gene sequence: CDR1 SGHRS, CDR2 YFSETQ. The CDR3: CASSFDGQSLNTEAFF. DNA of the CDR3: TGCGCCAGCAGCTTTGATGGACAGAGTTTGAACACTGAAGCTTTCTTT.

The J gene is TRBJ2-1, the V gene TRBV6-5; D perhaps matches TRBD2 (6 bases). Germline V gene lookup returns CDR1 MNHEY and CDR2 SVGAGI. Trimming removed 2 bases at V and 6 bases at J, with 11 bases between. The CDR3 spans 14 residues. The CDR3 nucleotides read TGTGCCAGCAGTTACAAACCTAGCGCCAATGAGCAGTTCTTC. This gives the protein CASSYKPSANEQFF.

The chain employs TRBV7-9 and TRBJ1-2; the D gene is possibly TRBD1 (5 bases). Trimming cost V 5 bases and J 4 bases, with 11 bases left between them. This CDR3 has 13 amino acids. Germline CDR1 is SEHNR and CDR2 is FQNEAQ (reference sequence). As DNA, the CDR3 is TGTGCCAGCAGCCGGATGACAGTCTATGGCTACACCTTC. Residues: CASSRMTVYGYTF.

This clone occurred once. J is TRBJ2-7 and V is TRBV6-2 or TRBV6-3, with D possibly matching TRBD2 (5 bases). The CDR3 contains 15 residues. Germline CDR1 and CDR2: MNHEY and SVGEGT. V lost 0 bases and J lost 3, with 12 bases in between. The CDR3: CASSYSVLVVYEQYF. The CDR3 bases are TGTGCCAGCAGTTACTCGGTACTAGTAGTCTACGAGCAGTACTTC.

The chain recombines TRBV9 with TRBJ1-1; D unclear. CDR1 and CDR2 (germline): SGDLS, YYNGEE. The CDR3 loop spans 14 amino acids. V lost 4 bases and J lost 7, with 17 bases in between. The CDR3 is CASSPAGNYYEAFF. In DNA form, the CDR3 reads TGTGCCAGCAGCCCAGCCGGAAACTACTATGAAGCTTTCTTT.

This clone has a handful of counts. This CDR3 is also generated by other DNA sequences in the sample. The chain couples TRBV10-3 to TRBJ1-1, with D unresolved. CDR3 length: 12 residues. The germline gives CDR1 ENHRY, CDR2 SYGVKD. V shed 8 bases and J shed 0 bases, with 7 bases lying between them. Here the CDR3 DNA reads TGTGCCATCGGCCAGATGAACACTGAAGCTTTCTTT. Residues: CAIGQMNTEAFF.

The chain employs TRBV27 and TRBJ2-1; unclear D gene. V lost 6 bases and J 8 bases, leaving 14 bases between the germline ends. The CDR3 extends over 13 amino acids. Per the germline V gene, CDR1 is MNHEY and CDR2 is SMNVEV (reference sequence). The CDR3: CASRKYDSDEQFF. The DNA of the CDR3 is TGTGCCAGCAGGAAGTACGACTCGGATGAGCAGTTCTTC.

This clone came up once. V usage is TRBV9 and J usage is TRBJ2-7; possibly TRBD2 for D (5 bases). This CDR3 has 13 amino acids. V was pared by 0 bases and J by 3 bases, with 7 bases between. Looked up from germline, CDR1 is SGDLS and CDR2 is YYNGEE. CDR3 coding DNA: TGTGCCAGCAGCGTAGGAGGACTCTACGAGCAGTACTTC. It encodes CASSVGGLYEQYF.

The chain has TRBV2 and TRBJ2-7; the match to TRBD1 covers 8 bases. Germline loops: CDR1 SNHLY, CDR2 FYNNEI. V shed 5 bases, J shed 0 bases, and the junction held 3 bases outside the gene matches. There are 14 residues in the CDR3. CDR3 nucleotide sequence: TGTGCCAGCAGTCGGACAGGGAGCTCCTACGAGCAGTACTTC. Translation: CASSRTGSSYEQYF.

The chain joins TRBV7-9 to TRBJ2-1, with 8 bases aligning to TRBD2. The CDR3 spans 15 residues. V dropped 2 bases and J dropped 7; count of bases not matched to a gene: 7. Germline assignment: CDR1 SEHNR and CDR2 FQNEAQ (reference sequence). CDR3 in amino acids: CASSLFGTSENEQFF. For the CDR3, the DNA is TGTGCCAGCAGCTTATTCGGGACTAGTGAGAATGAGCAGTTCTTC.

The rearrangement joins TRBV5-1 to TRBJ2-1; the D gene is possibly TRBD1 (5 bases). Trimming took 0 bases from V and 3 from J, leaving 7 bases between them. The CDR3 has 14 residues. Germline-derived CDR1 and CDR2 are SGHRS and YFSETQ. CDR3 sequence reads: CASSLVTDYNEQFF. The CDR3 bases are TGCGCCAGCAGCTTGGTGACAGACTACAATGAGCAGTTCTTC.

The chain couples TRBV4-1 to TRBJ2-2, with D perhaps matching TRBD2 (5 bases). Trimming shortened V by 1 base and J by 8 bases, and 17 bases separated the two germline ends. The CDR3 is 16 residues long. Germline-derived CDR1 and CDR2 are MGHRA and YSYEKL. The CDR3 nucleotides are TGCGCCAGCAGCCAAGGAGAGGGAATCTTCGCGGGGGAGCTGTTTTTT. Protein: CASSQGEGIFAGELFF.

V gene TRBV19 combines with J gene TRBJ1-5; the D gene is possibly TRBD1 (6 bases). Germline CDR1 and CDR2: LNHDA and SQIVND (reference sequence). V was pared by 7 bases and J by 0 bases, with 13 bases between. The CDR3 length is 15 residues. CDR3 DNA: TGTGCCAGTACCGTGGACAGTTATAGCAATCAGCCCCAGCATTTT. It yields the protein CASTVDSYSNQPQHF.

This chain joins TRBV6-5 and TRBJ1-2; the match to TRBD1 covers 8 bases. CDR3 length: 14 residues. Germline CDR1 is MNHEY and CDR2 is SVGAGI. The V and J ends lost 7 bases and 7 bases, in that order; junction bases with no gene match: 11. The CDR3 DNA sequence: TGTGCCAGCACCCGGACAGGGTGGTCCTTTGGCTACACCTTC. This gives the protein CASTRTGWSFGYTF.

The rearrangement links TRBV29-1 to TRBJ2-2; no definite D call. The CDR3 has 14 amino acids. The germline V and J ends were trimmed by 1 base and 5 bases, with 11 bases remaining between them. The V gene's germline CDR1 is SQVTM and CDR2 ANQGSEA. CDR3 sequence: CSVEVLANTGELFF. The CDR3 nucleotides are TGCAGCGTTGAAGTATTGGCAAATACCGGGGAGCTGTTTTTT.

The CDR3 is CASSETGATNEKLFF. CDR3 sequence (DNA): TGTGCCAGCAGCGAGACAGGGGCAACTAATGAAAAACTGTTTTTT. This rearrangement joins TRBV9 to TRBJ1-4; 8 positions agree with TRBD1. The CDR3 consists of 15 residues. Trimming removed 3 bases from V and 0 bases from J; junction bases left unmatched: 1. Germline CDR1 and CDR2: SGDLS and YYNGEE.

This rearrangement joins TRBV7-3 to TRBJ1-1, with a weak D call TRBD1 (6 bases). Trimming pared 6 bases from V and 6 bases from J, leaving 14 bases between. This CDR3 comprises 13 residues. Germline CDR1 is SGHTA and CDR2 is FQGTGA. This CDR3 reads CASRSPGDAEAFF. The CDR3, as DNA: TGTGCCAGCAGGTCCCCAGGGGATGCTGAAGCTTTCTTT.